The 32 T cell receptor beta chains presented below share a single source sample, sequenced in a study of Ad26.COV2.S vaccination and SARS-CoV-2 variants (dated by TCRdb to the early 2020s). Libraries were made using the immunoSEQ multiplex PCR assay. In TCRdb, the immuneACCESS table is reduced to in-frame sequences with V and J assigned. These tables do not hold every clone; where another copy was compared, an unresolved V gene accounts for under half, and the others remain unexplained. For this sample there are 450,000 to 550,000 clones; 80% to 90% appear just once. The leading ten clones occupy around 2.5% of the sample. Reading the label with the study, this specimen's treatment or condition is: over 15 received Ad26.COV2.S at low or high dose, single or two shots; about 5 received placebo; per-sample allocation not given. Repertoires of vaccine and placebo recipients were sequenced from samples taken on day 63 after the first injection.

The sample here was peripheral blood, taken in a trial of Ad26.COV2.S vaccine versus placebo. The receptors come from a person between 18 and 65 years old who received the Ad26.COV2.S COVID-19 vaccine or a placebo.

The chain's CDR3 is CASSANLLSSYNSPLHF. CDR3 DNA: TGCGCCAGCAGTGCCAATCTCCTTAGCTCCTATAATTCACCCCTCCACTTT. This chain links TRBV4-3 with TRBJ1-6; D remains ambiguous. Germline V gene data show CDR1 as LGHNA and CDR2 as YSLEER. The CDR3 totals 17 residues. V lost 6 bases, J lost 0 bases, and 15 bases lay in between.

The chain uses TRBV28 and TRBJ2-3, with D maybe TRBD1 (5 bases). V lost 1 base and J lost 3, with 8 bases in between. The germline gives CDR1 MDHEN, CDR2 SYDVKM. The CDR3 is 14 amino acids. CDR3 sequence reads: CASSLYRRTDTQYF. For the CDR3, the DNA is TGTGCCAGCAGTTTATACAGGCGGACAGATACGCAGTATTTT.

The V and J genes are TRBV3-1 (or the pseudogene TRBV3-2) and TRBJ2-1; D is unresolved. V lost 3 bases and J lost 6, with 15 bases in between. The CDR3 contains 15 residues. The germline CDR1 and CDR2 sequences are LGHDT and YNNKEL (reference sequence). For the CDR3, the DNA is TGTGCCAGCAGCCAGGGCTGGCGGATAGCCAATGAGCAGTTCTTC. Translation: CASSQGWRIANEQFF.

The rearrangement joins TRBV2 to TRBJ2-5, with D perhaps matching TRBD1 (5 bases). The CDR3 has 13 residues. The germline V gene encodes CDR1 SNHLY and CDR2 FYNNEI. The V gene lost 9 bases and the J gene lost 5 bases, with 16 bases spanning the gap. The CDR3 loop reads CARQDGSRETQYF. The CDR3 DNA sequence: TGTGCCAGACAGGACGGCTCACGGGAGACCCAGTACTTC.

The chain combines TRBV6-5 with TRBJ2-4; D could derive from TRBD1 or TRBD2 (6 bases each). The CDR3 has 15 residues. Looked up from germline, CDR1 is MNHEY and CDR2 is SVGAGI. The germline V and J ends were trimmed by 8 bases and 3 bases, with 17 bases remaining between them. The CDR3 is CASGDWGAGKNIQYF. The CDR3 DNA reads TGTGCCAGCGGAGACTGGGGGGCCGGCAAAAACATTCAGTACTTC.

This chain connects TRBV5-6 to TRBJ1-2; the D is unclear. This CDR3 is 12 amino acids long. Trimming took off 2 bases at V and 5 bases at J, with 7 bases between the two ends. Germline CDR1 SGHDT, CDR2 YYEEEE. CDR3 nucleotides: TGTGCCAGCAGCTTAGGGAGTTATGGCTACACCTTC. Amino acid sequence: CASSLGSYGYTF.

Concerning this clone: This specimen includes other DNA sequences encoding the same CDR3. This chain's CDR3 is CASSLPVGETQYF. DNA for the CDR3: TGTGCCAGCAGCTTACCAGTAGGAGAGACCCAGTACTTC. V is TRBV7-9 and J is TRBJ2-5; no clear D gene. CDR3 length equals 13 residues. Trimming removed 2 bases from V and 4 bases from J, with 8 bases in between. CDR1 and CDR2 (germline): SEHNR, FQNEAQ (reference sequence). Full variable domain (outside the CDR3, taken from reference TRBV7-9 and TRBJ2-5): DTGVSQNPRHKITKRGQNVTFRCDPISEHNRLYWYRQTLGQGPEFLTYFQNEAQLEKSRLLSDRFSAERPKGSFSTLEIQRTEQGDSAMYLCASSLPVGETQYFGPGTRLLVL.

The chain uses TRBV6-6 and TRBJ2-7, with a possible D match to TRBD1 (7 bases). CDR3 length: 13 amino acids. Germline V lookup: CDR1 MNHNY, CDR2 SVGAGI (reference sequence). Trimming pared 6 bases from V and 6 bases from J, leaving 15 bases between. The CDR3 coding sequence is TGTGCCAGCAGCCGGGCAGGGGGAGGCGAGCAGTACGTC. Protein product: CASSRAGGGEQYV.

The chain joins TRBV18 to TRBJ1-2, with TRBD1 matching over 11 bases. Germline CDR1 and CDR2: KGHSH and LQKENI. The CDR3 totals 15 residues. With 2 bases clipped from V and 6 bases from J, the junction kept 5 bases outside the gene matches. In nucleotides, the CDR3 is TGTGCCAGCTCACCATTCGGACAGGGGGCCGATGGCTACACCTTC. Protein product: CASSPFGQGADGYTF.

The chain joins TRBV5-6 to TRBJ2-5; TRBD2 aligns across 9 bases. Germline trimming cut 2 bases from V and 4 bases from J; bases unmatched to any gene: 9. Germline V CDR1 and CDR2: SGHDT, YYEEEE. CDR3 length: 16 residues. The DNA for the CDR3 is TGTGCCAGCAGCTTCCCCACAGCGGGAGGAGCAGAGACCCAGTACTTC. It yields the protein CASSFPTAGGAETQYF.

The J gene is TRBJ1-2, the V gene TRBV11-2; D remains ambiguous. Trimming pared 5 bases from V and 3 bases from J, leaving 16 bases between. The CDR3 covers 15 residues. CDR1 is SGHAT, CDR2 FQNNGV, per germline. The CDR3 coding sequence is TGTGCCAGCAGCCCTGTCGGGCGCGGTGACTATGGCTACACCTTC. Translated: CASSPVGRGDYGYTF.

CDR3 protein: CASSTWQVGNTEAFF. The CDR3 DNA follows: TGTGCCAGCAGCACTTGGCAGGTCGGGAACACTGAAGCTTTCTTT. The V call is TRBV4-2, the J call TRBJ1-1; D unclear. V lost 5 bases to trimming and J lost 1 base, with 14 bases between them. Germline V gives CDR1 LGHNA, CDR2 YNFKEQ. This CDR3 is 15 amino acids long.

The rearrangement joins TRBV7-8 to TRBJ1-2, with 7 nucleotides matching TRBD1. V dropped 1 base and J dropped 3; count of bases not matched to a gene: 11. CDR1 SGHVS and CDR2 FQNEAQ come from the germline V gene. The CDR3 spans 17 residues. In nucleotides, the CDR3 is TGTGCCAGCAGCTTAGTGGGGGGAGCAGGGGGTGACTATGGCTACACCTTC. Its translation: CASSLVGGAGGDYGYTF. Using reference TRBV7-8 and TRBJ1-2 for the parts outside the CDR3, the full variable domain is GAGVSQSPRYKVAKRGQDVALRCDPISGHVSLFWYQQALGQGPEFLTYFQNEAQLDKSGLPSDRFFAERPEGSVSTLKIQRTQQEDSAVYLCASSLVGGAGGDYGYTFGSGTRLTVV.

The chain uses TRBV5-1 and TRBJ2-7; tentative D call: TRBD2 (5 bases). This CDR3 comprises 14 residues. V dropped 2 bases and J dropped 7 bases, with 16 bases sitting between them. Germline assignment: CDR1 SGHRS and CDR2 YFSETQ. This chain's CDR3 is CASSFEAGPEEQYF. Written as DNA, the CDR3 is TGCGCCAGCAGCTTCGAGGCGGGCCCTGAAGAGCAGTACTTC.

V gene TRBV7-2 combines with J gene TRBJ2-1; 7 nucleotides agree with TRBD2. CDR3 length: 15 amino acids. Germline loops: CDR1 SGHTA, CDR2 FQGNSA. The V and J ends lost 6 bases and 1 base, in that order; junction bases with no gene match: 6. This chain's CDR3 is CASSHGRVSYNEQFF. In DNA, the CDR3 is TGTGCCAGCAGTCATGGGAGGGTATCCTACAATGAGCAGTTCTTC.

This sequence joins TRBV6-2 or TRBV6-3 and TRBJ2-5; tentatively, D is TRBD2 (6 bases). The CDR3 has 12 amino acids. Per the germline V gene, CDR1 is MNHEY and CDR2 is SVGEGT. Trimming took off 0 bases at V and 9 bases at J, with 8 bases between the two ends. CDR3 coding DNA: TGTGCCAGCAGTTACTCCGGGGAGGCCCAGTACTTC. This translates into CASSYSGEAQYF.

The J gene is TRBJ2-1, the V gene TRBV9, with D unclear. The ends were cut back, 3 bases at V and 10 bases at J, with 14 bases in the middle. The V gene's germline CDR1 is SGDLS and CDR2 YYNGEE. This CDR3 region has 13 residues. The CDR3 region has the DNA TGTGCCAGCAGCGCGGCCCCTTTCACAGAGCAGTTCTTC. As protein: CASSAAPFTEQFF.

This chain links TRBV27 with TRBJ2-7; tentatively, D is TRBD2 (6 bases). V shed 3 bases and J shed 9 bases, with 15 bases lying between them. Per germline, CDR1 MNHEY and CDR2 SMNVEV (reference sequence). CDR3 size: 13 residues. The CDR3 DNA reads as TGTGCCAGCAGTTTCCGGGGGACTCGGCGGCAGTACTTC. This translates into CASSFRGTRRQYF.

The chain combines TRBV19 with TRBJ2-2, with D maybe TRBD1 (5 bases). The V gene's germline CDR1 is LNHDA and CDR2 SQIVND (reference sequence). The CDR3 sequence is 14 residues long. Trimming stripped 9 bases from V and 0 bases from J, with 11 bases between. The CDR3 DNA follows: TGTGCCAGCCACGGACAAACGAACACCGGGGAGCTGTTTTTT. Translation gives CASHGQTNTGELFF. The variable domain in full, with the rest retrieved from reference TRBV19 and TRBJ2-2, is DGGITQSPKYLFRKEGQNVTLSCEQNLNHDAMYWYRQDPGQGLRLIYYSQIVNDFQKGDIAEGYSVSREKKESFPLTVTSAQKNPTAFYLCASHGQTNTGELFFGEGSRLTVL.

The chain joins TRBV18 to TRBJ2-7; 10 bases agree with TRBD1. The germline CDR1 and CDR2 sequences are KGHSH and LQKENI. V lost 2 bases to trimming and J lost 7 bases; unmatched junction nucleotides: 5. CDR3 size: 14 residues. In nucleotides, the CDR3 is TGTGCCAGCTCACCAGGGACAGGGGATCGAGAGCAGTACTTC. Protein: CASSPGTGDREQYF. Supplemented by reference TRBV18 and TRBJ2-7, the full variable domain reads NAGVMQNPRHLVRRRGQEARLRCSPMKGHSHVYWYRQLPEEGLKFMVYLQKENIIDESGMPKERFSAEFPKEGPSILRIQQVVRGDSAAYFCASSPGTGDREQYFGPGTRLTVT.

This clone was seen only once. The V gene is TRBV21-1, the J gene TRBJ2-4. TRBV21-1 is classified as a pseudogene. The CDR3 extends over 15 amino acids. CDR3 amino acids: CASSGLWVTKNIQYF. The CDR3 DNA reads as TGTGCCAGCAGCGGCCTATGGGTGACCAAAAACATTCAGTACTTC.

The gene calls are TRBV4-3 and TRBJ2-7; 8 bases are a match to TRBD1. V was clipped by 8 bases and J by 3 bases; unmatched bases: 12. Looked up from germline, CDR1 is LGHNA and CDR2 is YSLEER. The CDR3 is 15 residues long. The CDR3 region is CASQKDRGFFYEQYF. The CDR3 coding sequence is TGCGCCAGCCAGAAAGACAGGGGATTTTTCTACGAGCAGTACTTC.

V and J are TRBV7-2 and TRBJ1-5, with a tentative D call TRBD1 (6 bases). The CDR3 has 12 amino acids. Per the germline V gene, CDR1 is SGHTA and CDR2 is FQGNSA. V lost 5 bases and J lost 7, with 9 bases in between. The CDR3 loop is CASSVQGQPQHF. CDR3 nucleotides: TGTGCCAGCAGCGTACAGGGCCAGCCCCAGCATTTT.

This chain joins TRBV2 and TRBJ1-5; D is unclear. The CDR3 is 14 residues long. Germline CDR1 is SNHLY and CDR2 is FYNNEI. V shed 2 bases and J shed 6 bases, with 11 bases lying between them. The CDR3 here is CASSESRVGQPQHF. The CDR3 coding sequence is TGTGCCAGCAGTGAAAGTAGGGTGGGTCAGCCCCAGCATTTT.

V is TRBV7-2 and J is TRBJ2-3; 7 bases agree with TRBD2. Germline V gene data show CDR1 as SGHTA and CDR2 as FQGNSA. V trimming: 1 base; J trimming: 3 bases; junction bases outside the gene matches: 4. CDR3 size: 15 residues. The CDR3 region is CASSLGGSRTDTQYF. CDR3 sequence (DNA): TGTGCCAGCAGCTTAGGCGGGAGTCGGACAGATACGCAGTATTTT.

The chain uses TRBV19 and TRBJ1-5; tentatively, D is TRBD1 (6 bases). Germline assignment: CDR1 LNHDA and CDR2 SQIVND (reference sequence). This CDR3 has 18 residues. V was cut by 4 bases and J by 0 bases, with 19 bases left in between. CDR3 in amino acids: CASSTTRYREASNQPQHF. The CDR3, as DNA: TGTGCCAGTAGTACAACCCGCTACAGGGAGGCTAGCAATCAGCCCCAGCATTTT. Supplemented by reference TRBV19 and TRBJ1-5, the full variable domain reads DGGITQSPKYLFRKEGQNVTLSCEQNLNHDAMYWYRQDPGQGLRLIYYSQIVNDFQKGDIAEGYSVSREKKESFPLTVTSAQKNPTAFYLCASSTTRYREASNQPQHFGDGTRLSIL.

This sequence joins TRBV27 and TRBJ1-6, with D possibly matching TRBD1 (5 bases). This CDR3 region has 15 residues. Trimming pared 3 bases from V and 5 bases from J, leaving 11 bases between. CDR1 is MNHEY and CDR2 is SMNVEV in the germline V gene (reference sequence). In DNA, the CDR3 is TGTGCCAGCAGTTTGATCCGGGGCAATAATTCACCCCTCCACTTT. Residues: CASSLIRGNNSPLHF.

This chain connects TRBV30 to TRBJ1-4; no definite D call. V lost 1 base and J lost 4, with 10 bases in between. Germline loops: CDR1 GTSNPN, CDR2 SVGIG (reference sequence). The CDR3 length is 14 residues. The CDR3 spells CAWSGGGFNEKLFF. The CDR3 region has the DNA TGTGCCTGGAGTGGGGGAGGTTTTAATGAAAAACTGTTTTTT.

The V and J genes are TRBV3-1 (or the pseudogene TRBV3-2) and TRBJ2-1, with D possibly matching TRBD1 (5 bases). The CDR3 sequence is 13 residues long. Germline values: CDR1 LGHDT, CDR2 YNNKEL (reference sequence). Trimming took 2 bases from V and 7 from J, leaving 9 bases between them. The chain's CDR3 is CASSQQGWNEQFF. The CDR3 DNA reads TGTGCCAGCAGCCAACAGGGCTGGAATGAGCAGTTCTTC.

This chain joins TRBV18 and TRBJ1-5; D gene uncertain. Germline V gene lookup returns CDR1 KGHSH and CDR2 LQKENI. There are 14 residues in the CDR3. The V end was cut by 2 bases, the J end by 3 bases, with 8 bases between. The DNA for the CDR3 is TGTGCCAGCTCACCAGGGATTAACAATCAGCCCCAGCATTTT. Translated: CASSPGINNQPQHF. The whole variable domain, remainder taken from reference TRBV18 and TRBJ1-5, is NAGVMQNPRHLVRRRGQEARLRCSPMKGHSHVYWYRQLPEEGLKFMVYLQKENIIDESGMPKERFSAEFPKEGPSILRIQQVVRGDSAAYFCASSPGINNQPQHFGDGTRLSIL.

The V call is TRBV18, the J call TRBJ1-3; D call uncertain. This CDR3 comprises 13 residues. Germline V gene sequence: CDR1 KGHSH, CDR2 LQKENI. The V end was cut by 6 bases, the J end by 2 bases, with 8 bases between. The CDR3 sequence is CASSQSTGNTIYF. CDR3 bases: TGTGCCAGCTCCCAGAGCACTGGAAACACCATATATTTT.

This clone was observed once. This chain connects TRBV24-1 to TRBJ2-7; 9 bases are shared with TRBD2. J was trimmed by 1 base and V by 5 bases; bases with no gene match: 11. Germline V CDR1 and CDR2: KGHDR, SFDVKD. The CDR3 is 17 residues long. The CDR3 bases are TGTGCCACCAGTGTGCTAGCGGGACCAGGTTTTTCCTACGAGCAGTACGTC. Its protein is CATSVLAGPGFSYEQYV.